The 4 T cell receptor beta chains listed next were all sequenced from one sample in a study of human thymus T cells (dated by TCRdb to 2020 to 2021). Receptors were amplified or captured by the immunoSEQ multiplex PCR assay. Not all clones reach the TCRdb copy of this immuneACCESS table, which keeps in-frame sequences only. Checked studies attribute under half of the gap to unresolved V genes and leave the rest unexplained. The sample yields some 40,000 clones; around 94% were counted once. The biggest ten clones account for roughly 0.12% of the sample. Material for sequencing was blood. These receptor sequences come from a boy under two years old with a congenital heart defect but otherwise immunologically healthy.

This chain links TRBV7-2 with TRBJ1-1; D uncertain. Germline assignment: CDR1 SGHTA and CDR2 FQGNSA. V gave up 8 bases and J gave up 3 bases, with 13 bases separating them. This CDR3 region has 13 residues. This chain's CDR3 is CASGLGSDTEAFF. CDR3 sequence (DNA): TGTGCCAGCGGCCTCGGTTCGGACACTGAAGCTTTCTTT.

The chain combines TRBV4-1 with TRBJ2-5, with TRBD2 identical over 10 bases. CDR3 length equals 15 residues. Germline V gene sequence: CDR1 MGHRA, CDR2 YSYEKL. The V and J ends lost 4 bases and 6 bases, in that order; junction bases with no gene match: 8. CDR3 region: CASSPKAGGLKTQYF. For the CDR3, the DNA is TGCGCCAGCAGCCCCAAAGCGGGGGGGCTTAAGACCCAGTACTTC.

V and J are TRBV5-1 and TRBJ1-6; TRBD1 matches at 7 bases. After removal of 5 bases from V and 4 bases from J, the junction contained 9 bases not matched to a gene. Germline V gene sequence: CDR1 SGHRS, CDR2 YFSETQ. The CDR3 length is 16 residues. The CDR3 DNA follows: TGCGCCAGCAGACAAGGGGGCGAGGGGTATAATTCACCCCTCCACTTT. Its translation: CASRQGGEGYNSPLHF.

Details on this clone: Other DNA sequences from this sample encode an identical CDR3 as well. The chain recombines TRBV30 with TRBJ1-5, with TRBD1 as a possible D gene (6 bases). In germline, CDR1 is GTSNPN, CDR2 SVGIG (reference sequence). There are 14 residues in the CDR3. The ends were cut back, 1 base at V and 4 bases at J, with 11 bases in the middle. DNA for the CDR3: TGTGCCTGGAGTGCCCTACAGGGAAATCAGCCCCAGCATTTT. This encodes CAWSALQGNQPQHF.